This TCR beta chain was observed in a study of T cell responses to AZD1222 COVID-19 vaccine. Overall study findings and caveats: Unmutated variant regions are reportedly targeted by nearly half of spike-specific TCRs. Most donors were white British and more were female, and clonal diversity was possibly underestimated.

TCRdb keeps only in-frame clones here, not all; method: immunoSEQ multiplex PCR. The sample contains 95,000 to 150,000 clones, around 87% of which appear only once. Germline assignment: CDR1 MNHEY and CDR2 SVGEGT. Trimming pared 5 bases from V and 5 bases from J, leaving 22 bases between. The CDR3 spans 17 residues. A remark on this clone: Its cognate antigen is unknown.

The specimen comprised peripheral blood, sampled 28 days after the second AZD1222 dose. The chain has TRBV6-2 or TRBV6-3 and TRBJ2-4; D might be TRBD1 (5 bases). This receptor was identified in an adult who received the AZD1222 COVID-19 vaccine. CDR3 in amino acids: CASSTSTDQGFENIQYF. The CDR3 DNA sequence: TGTGCCAGCAGTACCTCGACAGATCAGGGTTTCGAAAACATTCAGTACTTC.